The 31 T cell receptor beta chains listed next were all sequenced from one sample in a study of CD8 T cells in Susac syndrome. The authors reverse transcribed roughly 0.5 to 1 ug RNA with random hexamers. MiXCR, run by TCRdb on the immunoSEQ multiplex PCR reads, gives a single entry per CDR3 protein. The table shows about 150,000 distinct CDR3 sequences, with 85% to 95% occurring only once. The sample taken for sequencing was CD4+ T cells from PBMCs. The source is a human donor with Susac syndrome.

A single count supports this clonotype. J is TRBJ2-3 and V is TRBV20-1; D is possibly TRBD2 (6 bases). The CDR3 contains 15 residues. Germline V gene lookup returns CDR1 DFQATT and CDR2 SNEGSKA (reference sequence). Between the trimmed V and J ends, which lost 5 bases and 4 bases, there was a span of 19 bases. This CDR3 is CSAPFSAGLADTQYF. In nucleotides, the CDR3 is TGCAGTGCTCCCTTTAGTGCGGGGTTGGCAGATACGCAGTATTTT.

This sequence joins TRBV29-1 and TRBJ1-3; 8 bases map to TRBD1. Germline assignment: CDR1 SQVTM and CDR2 ANQGSEA. Germline trimming cut 7 bases from V and 0 bases from J; bases unmatched to any gene: 5. The CDR3 spans 14 residues. The chain's CDR3 is CSGRGPDSGNTIYF. The CDR3 DNA reads TGCAGCGGCAGGGGGCCCGACTCTGGAAACACCATATATTTT. Supplemented by reference TRBV29-1 and TRBJ1-3, the full variable domain reads SAVISQKPSRDICQRGTSLTIQCQVDSQVTMMFWYRQQPGQSLTLIATANQGSEATYESGFVIDKFPISRPNLTFSTLTVSNMSPEDSSIYLCSGRGPDSGNTIYFGEGSWLTVV.

The V call is TRBV20-1, the J call TRBJ1-1, with a weak D call TRBD1 (5 bases). Germline values: CDR1 DFQATT, CDR2 SNEGSKA (reference sequence). The CDR3 is 11 residues long. Trimming took 3 bases from V and 7 from J, leaving 9 bases between them. DNA for the CDR3: TGCAGTGCTAGTGGGACGGTTGAAGCTTTCTTT. This sequence encodes CSASGTVEAFF.

The gene calls are TRBV2 and TRBJ1-3; D is undetermined. The V gene lost 0 bases and the J gene lost 0 bases, with 12 bases spanning the gap. The germline CDR1 and CDR2 sequences are SNHLY and FYNNEI. The CDR3 runs to 17 residues. The CDR3 loop is CASSEALHSVSGNTIYF. Written as DNA, the CDR3 is TGTGCCAGCAGTGAAGCGCTTCATTCGGTCTCTGGAAACACCATATATTTT.

The V gene is TRBV29-1, the J gene TRBJ1-1; TRBD1 is a possible D gene (5 bases). CDR1 is SQVTM, CDR2 ANQGSEA, per germline. Trimming left V 1 base short and J 10 bases short, with 13 bases between. The CDR3 length is 12 residues. The CDR3 region is CSVEVSGGRAFF. The DNA for the CDR3 is TGCAGCGTTGAAGTCTCGGGGGGGAGAGCTTTCTTT.

The rearrangement joins TRBV20-1 to TRBJ2-1; 11 bases fit TRBD2. CDR1 is DFQATT, CDR2 SNEGSKA, per germline (reference sequence). There are 15 residues in the CDR3. The V and J ends lost 5 bases and 7 bases, in that order; junction bases with no gene match: 10. The CDR3 reads CSASSGTSGGNEQFF. In DNA, the CDR3 is TGCAGTGCTTCCTCCGGGACTAGCGGAGGTAATGAGCAGTTCTTC.

V is TRBV29-1 and J is TRBJ2-3; D not resolved. This CDR3 has 14 amino acids. Germline V CDR1 and CDR2: SQVTM, ANQGSEA. Trimming removed 1 base at V and 1 base at J, with 9 bases between. The CDR3, as DNA: TGCAGCGTTGAAGTCGTGGGCGGCACAGATACGCAGTATTTT. It is translated as CSVEVVGGTDTQYF.

V and J are TRBV5-4 and TRBJ1-6; D ambiguous. V lost 0 bases, J lost 6 bases, and 10 bases lay in between. This CDR3 is built from 15 residues. Germline CDR1 is SGHNT and CDR2 is YYREEE (reference sequence). The CDR3 spells CASSLGRSPNSPLHF. The CDR3 DNA sequence: TGTGCCAGCAGCTTGGGTCGGAGCCCTAATTCACCCCTCCACTTT.

V gene TRBV12-3 or TRBV12-4 combines with J gene TRBJ1-1; D is uncertain. Trimming removed 1 base from V and 2 bases from J, with 11 bases in between. CDR3 length equals 15 residues. The DNA for the CDR3 is TGTGCCAGCAGTTTAGATTTCCGGGGTAACACTGAAGCTTTCTTT. It is translated as CASSLDFRGNTEAFF.

The chain couples TRBV18 to TRBJ2-3; D is unresolved. The CDR3 has 13 residues. Germline assignment: CDR1 KGHSH and CDR2 LQKENI. Deletions cut 2 bases from V and 4 bases from J, with 7 bases between. Here the CDR3 reads CASSPTLADTQYF. In DNA form, the CDR3 reads TGTGCCAGCTCACCAACATTGGCAGATACGCAGTATTTT.

The V gene is TRBV12-3 or TRBV12-4, the J gene TRBJ2-2, with 8 bases identical to TRBD2. Unmatched junction bases numbered 13, after V lost 6 bases and J lost 7 bases. The CDR3 has 16 amino acids. The DNA for the CDR3 is TGTGCCAGCAGACCGGGGACTAGTCTCTTTGACGGGGAGCTGTTTTTT. Protein product: CASRPGTSLFDGELFF.

V is TRBV6-5 and J is TRBJ1-1; weak D call: TRBD1 (6 bases). Per the germline V gene, CDR1 is MNHEY and CDR2 is SVGAGI. The germline V and J ends were trimmed by 5 bases and 5 bases, with 15 bases remaining between them. The CDR3 runs 14 residues. CDR3 sequence (DNA): TGTGCCAGCAGTATCAGGGGAGGAGGGACTGAAGCTTTCTTT. Its protein product is CASSIRGGGTEAFF.

The chain recombines TRBV5-1 with TRBJ1-2; D ambiguous. V lost 0 bases to trimming and J lost 5 bases, with 11 bases between them. This CDR3 contains 14 residues. Germline V gene lookup returns CDR1 SGHRS and CDR2 YFSETQ. CDR3 sequence: CASSLAGADYGYTF. The CDR3 nucleotides are TGCGCCAGCAGCTTGGCAGGAGCTGATTATGGCTACACCTTC.

The CDR3 DNA reads as TGTGCCAGCAGTTACTCTCGGATCGGTGGGGCAGATGGCTACACCTTC. Amino acids: CASSYSRIGGADGYTF. The chain combines TRBV6-2 or TRBV6-3 with TRBJ1-2; a weak D match, TRBD1 (5 bases). This CDR3 region has 16 residues. Trimming removed 0 bases at V and 6 bases at J, with 17 bases between. Germline loops: CDR1 MNHEY, CDR2 SVGEGT.

CDR3 in DNA: TGTGCCAGCATGCGGGGGGGCGTCGGGGAGCTGTTTTTT. Amino acids: CASMRGGVGELFF. V usage is TRBV2 and J usage is TRBJ2-2, with TRBD2 matching 9 bases. The germline gives CDR1 SNHLY, CDR2 FYNNEI. V was pared by 7 bases and J by 7 bases, with 4 bases of the junction left unmatched. The CDR3 has 13 amino acids. Together with reference TRBV2 and TRBJ2-2, the CDR3 gives the full variable domain: EPEVTQTPSHQVTQMGQEVILRCVPISNHLYFYWYRQILGQKVEFLVSFYNNEISEKSEIFDDQFSVERPDGSNFTLKIRSTKLEDSAMYFCASMRGGVGELFFGEGSRLTVL.

V and J are TRBV20-1 and TRBJ2-3; 14 bases align to TRBD2. The CDR3 has 18 residues. J gave up 9 bases and V 3 bases, and 17 bases lay outside the gene matches. Germline V CDR1 and CDR2: DFQATT, SNEGSKA (reference sequence). Here the CDR3 DNA reads TGCAGTGCTAGCCCCGGGACTAGCGGGGGATACCCCGGGGGGACGCAGTATTTT. It specifies CSASPGTSGGYPGGTQYF.

This clonotype has only one observation. The chain uses TRBV5-1 and TRBJ1-1; D not certain. This CDR3 has 13 residues. From germline, CDR1 is SGHRS and CDR2 YFSETQ. The V end was cut by 5 bases, the J end by 5 bases, with 13 bases between. CDR3 in DNA: TGCGCCAGCAGTTCGGTCGAGGGTACTGAAGCTTTCTTT. Protein product: CASSSVEGTEAFF.

A single count supports this clonotype. This chain connects TRBV5-1 to TRBJ2-5; D is possibly TRBD2 (6 bases). Trimming shortened V by 7 bases and J by 3 bases, and 13 bases separated the two germline ends. The CDR3 consists of 13 residues. Per the germline V gene, CDR1 is SGHRS and CDR2 is YFSETQ. CDR3 loop: CASGRDSEETQYF. CDR3 nucleotide sequence: TGCGCCAGCGGCAGGGACTCAGAAGAGACCCAGTACTTC.

This clonotype was seen a single time. The chain is built from TRBV7-9 and TRBJ2-1; D remains unclear. Trimming removed 4 bases from V and 6 bases from J, with 13 bases in between. Germline CDR1 is SEHNR and CDR2 is FQNEAQ (reference sequence). The CDR3 totals 14 residues. For the CDR3, the DNA is TGTGCCAGCAGCTCATCAATCGAAGGCAATGAGCAGTTCTTC. It translates to CASSSSIEGNEQFF.

This clonotype appeared once. The CDR3 here is CASTYRSRTGELFF. In DNA, the CDR3 is TGTGCCAGCACCTACAGGTCGAGGACCGGGGAGCTGTTTTTT. This chain connects TRBV4-2 to TRBJ2-2; TRBD1 is a possible D gene (5 bases). The V gene lost 7 bases and the J gene lost 5 bases, with 14 bases spanning the gap. The CDR3 is 14 amino acids. CDR1 LGHNA and CDR2 YNFKEQ come from the germline V gene.

This chain links TRBV9 with TRBJ2-6; D may match TRBD1 or TRBD2 (6 bases each). CDR3 length: 15 amino acids. Trimming removed 3 bases at V and 2 bases at J, with 9 bases between. Looked up from germline, CDR1 is SGDLS and CDR2 is YYNGEE. CDR3 DNA sequence: TGTGCCAGCAGCGAGGGGGGTCCTGGGGCCAACGTCCTGACTTTC. It specifies CASSEGGPGANVLTF.

V usage is TRBV20-1 and J usage is TRBJ1-1; no firm D call. This CDR3 is 13 amino acids long. From germline, CDR1 is DFQATT and CDR2 SNEGSKA (reference sequence). V dropped 6 bases and J dropped 7 bases, with 18 bases sitting between them. The CDR3 here is CSAMSAVTIEAFF. CDR3 coding DNA: TGCAGTGCGATGTCGGCCGTAACAATTGAAGCTTTCTTT.

The V and J genes are TRBV20-1 and TRBJ1-2; TRBD1 matches at 7 bases. Germline V gives CDR1 DFQATT, CDR2 SNEGSKA (reference sequence). The ends lost 0 bases at V and 4 bases at J; junction bases unmatched: 5. CDR3 size: 14 residues. For the CDR3, the DNA is TGCAGTGCTAGAGATATAGGACAGGCCTATGGCTACACCTTC. Translation gives CSARDIGQAYGYTF.

This clonotype was picked up one time. The chain couples TRBV5-1 to TRBJ2-5, with 8 bases lining up with TRBD1. There are 15 residues in the CDR3. Germline trimming cut 3 bases from V and 4 bases from J; bases unmatched to any gene: 8. CDR1 and CDR2 (germline): SGHRS, YFSETQ. DNA of the CDR3: TGCGCCAGCAGCTCCGCAGGGGGCCGGATAGAGACCCAGTACTTC. This encodes CASSSAGGRIETQYF.

This chain links TRBV10-3 with TRBJ2-5; TRBD2 agrees at 8 bases. Germline V gene sequence: CDR1 ENHRY, CDR2 SYGVKD. This CDR3 is built from 16 residues. V lost 4 bases and J lost 2; bases outside the gene matches: 9. CDR3: CAISASLAGTQETQYF. CDR3 in DNA: TGTGCCATCAGTGCCAGTCTAGCGGGTACTCAAGAGACCCAGTACTTC.

The V gene is TRBV20-1, the J gene TRBJ2-1; 8 nucleotides line up with TRBD2. With 6 bases clipped from V and 12 bases from J, the junction kept 16 bases outside the gene matches. Germline-derived CDR1 and CDR2 are DFQATT and SNEGSKA (reference sequence). The CDR3 sequence is 14 residues long. The DNA for the CDR3 is TGCAGTGCCAAACACACGGGGGGGCGTTATGGGCAGTTCTTC. Its protein is CSAKHTGGRYGQFF.

The genes are TRBV5-1 and TRBJ2-2; no firm D call. V was shortened by 3 bases and J by 1 base, with 7 bases between the two germline ends. CDR3 length equals 14 residues. The germline V gene has CDR1 SGHRS and CDR2 YFSETQ. In nucleotides, the CDR3 is TGCGCCAGCAGCTCAGAGCGGAACACCGGGGAGCTGTTTTTT. Translation: CASSSERNTGELFF.

CDR3 coding DNA: TGTGCCAGCAGGCGACAGGTTTCCGACAATCAGCCCCAGCATTTT. Translated, it gives CASRRQVSDNQPQHF. The rearrangement uses TRBV27 and TRBJ1-5; TRBD1 might be the D (6 bases). V lost 6 bases, J lost 3 bases, and 15 bases lay in between. The CDR3 runs 15 residues. Looked up from germline, CDR1 is MNHEY and CDR2 is SMNVEV (reference sequence).

The chain couples TRBV5-4 to TRBJ2-7; 9 nucleotides agree with TRBD1. Trimming took 4 bases from V and 2 from J; bases not matched to a gene: 4. This CDR3 spans 14 amino acids. CDR1 SGHNT and CDR2 YYREEE come from the germline V gene (reference sequence). CDR3 DNA: TGTGCCAGCAGCCGGACAGGGGAACCCTACGAGCAGTACTTC. Translating gives CASSRTGEPYEQYF.

The rearrangement uses TRBV7-8 and TRBJ2-3; D remains unclear. This CDR3 comprises 14 residues. Trimming shortened V by 5 bases and J by 2 bases, and 11 bases separated the two germline ends. Germline lookup yields CDR1 SGHVS and CDR2 FQNEAQ. The CDR3 coding sequence is TGTGCCAGCAGCCCCCTGGCCCCCACAGATACGCAGTATTTT. It specifies CASSPLAPTDTQYF.

V and J are TRBV9 and TRBJ1-2; D is uncertain. Trimming removed 0 bases at V and 0 bases at J, with 9 bases between. This CDR3 region has 15 residues. CDR1 is SGDLS and CDR2 is YYNGEE in the germline V gene. As DNA, the CDR3 is TGTGCCAGCAGCGTAGGAGGCAACTCTAACTATGGCTACACCTTC. This translates into CASSVGGNSNYGYTF.